This T cell receptor beta chain was observed in a study of metastatic and nonmetastatic thyroid tumors. Study summary: Across peripheral blood and tumor or nodule tissue samples taken from malignant and benign thyroid patients, the repertoires were compared with one another.

How the authors handled the data: Clinicopathological groups supplied CDR3 differences that were used to build a distant-metastasis classifier for papillary thyroid cancer. TCRdb re-called the PCR reads through MiXCR. TCRdb assigned the V and J calls; the authors' analysis was not used. The repertoire holds approximately 21,000 clones, 15% to 20% seen once, with around a fifth in the top ten. Points from the study as a whole: Patients with malignant thyroid tumors reportedly had significantly higher TCR beta diversity than those with benign nodules, in blood and tumor.

Thyroid surgery took place with no prior treatment in any patient. This clone was observed at least ten times. As yet, its antigen is unknown. J was trimmed by 1 base and V by 4 bases; bases with no gene match: 8. The CDR3 runs to 16 residues. Germline lookup yields CDR1 SGHNT and CDR2 YYREEE (reference sequence). The source of this sequence is a male donor with papillary thyroid cancer or a benign thyroid nodule (not recorded which). Some clones in this sample may be carry-over from other donors' samples. J is TRBJ1-2 and V is TRBV5-4; 9 nucleotides agree with TRBD1. Specimen: blood. The CDR3 loop is CASSPGQGLLNYGYTF. The CDR3 region has the DNA TGTGCCAGCAGCCCGGGACAGGGACTCCTTAACTATGGCTACACCTTC.